Sequencing of this TCR beta chain was carried out in a study of blood T cells in healthy people across ages (dated by TCRdb to 2014 to 2015). Context from the whole study: In model experiments, template switching captured roughly one uniquely barcoded TCR beta cDNA molecule for every two T cells. Using deep sequencing normalized with unique cDNA molecular identifiers, the study measured how TCR beta repertoire diversity changes with age. Four age groups were formed from the donors: young (average 16 years), middle-aged (approximately 41), aged (under 70) and long-lived (approximately 78). To avoid experimental bias, donors of different ages were spread randomly across the sequencing lanes. Two additional independent replicas of 1 million unique cDNA reads from the same blood draw were analyzed for two donors (one aged 18 to 29 and one aged 80 or older). Summary of the overall study and its limitations: Compared with the aged group, the long-lived group had more naive CD4+ T cells, fewer expanded clones and increased TCR diversity, suggesting age selection. Conclusive comparison of naive and antigen-experienced compartments was prevented by the profiling of bulk unsorted PBMCs. Because the CMV infection status of the donors was unknown, age-related changes in expanded clonotypes may potentially have been confounded. There was a strong correlation between observed TCR beta diversity and the percentage of naive T cells measured by flow cytometry. Estimates of total diversity based on one million sequenced T cells were regarded as lower bounds and as underestimates. As age increased, observed TCR beta diversity per million T cells dropped in a roughly linear way, and a significant reduction was already evident by age about 40.

The library relied on 5' RACE. The reads were generated on an Illumina HiSeq 2500. A second PCR of roughly 7 to 11 cycles was performed with a sample-barcoded 5' primer and a J-beta primer mix. A unique molecular identifier was introduced onto each TCR beta cDNA molecule by a template-switch 5' adaptor carrying 12 random nucleotides. Each sample yielded at least 2.5 million CDR3-containing paired-end reads. All of the RNA was converted into first-strand cDNA using the Mint cDNA synthesis kit, with a TRBC-specific oligonucleotide serving as the primer. Following uracil-DNA glycosylase treatment, a first 18-cycle PCR with universal primers M1SS and BC2_uni_R was performed on all cDNA. Per the authors' processing: For normalization, 1 million high-quality reads, each with a distinct molecular identifier, were randomly selected from each sample. Reads with shared molecular identifiers were discarded instead of being binned into consensus sequences. MiTCR, set to a Q25 quality threshold and the strictest error-elimination algorithm, was used for CDR3 identification, clonotype clustering and error correction. A nonparametric unseen species model using Euler transformation provided a lower-bound estimate of total TCR beta diversity. Clones were called with MiXCR by TCRdb after fastp trimmed the public reads at Q25, and only in-frame beta chains were retained. For every CDR3 protein sequence, its rows merge into one entry that carries the most common genes and DNA. The V and J calls shown here were made by TCRdb, not taken from the authors' results. Present in this sample are about 690,000 distinct CDR3 sequences, around 38% of which were seen just once. The top ten clonotypes cover about 30% of the sample.

Ends trimmed: V by 6 bases, J by 2 bases; bases unmatched to a gene: 4. The CDR3 holds 15 amino acids from the cysteine to the phenylalanine. The read is trimmed to its CDR3 DNA, 45 bases read in frame from base 1. CDR1 SGHTA and CDR2 FQGNSA are derived from the germline V gene. The donors were roughly 38 Caucasian individuals from Russia, aged roughly 6 to 100 years, who were systemically healthy. Each donor gave about 10 milliliters of peripheral blood, drawn into EDTA-treated Vacutainer tubes. Ficoll-Paque density-gradient centrifugation was used to isolate PBMCs, with at least 6.5 million per sample. Trizol reagent was used to extract total RNA from PBMCs, with at least 5 micrograms per sample. The percentages of naive CD45RAhigh/CD27high T cells were determined by flow cytometry on a PBMC aliquot from every donor. In this sample, this clonotype turned up a few times. This clone's antigen is unknown. Qualities for individual bases were not recorded, and no much larger clone is one base off.

This TCR was sampled from an elderly man in good health. Recombination connected TRBV7-2 to TRBJ2-7, and TRBD2 aligns with 13 junction nucleotides. The sequencing sample was made of blood. The CDR3 protein is CASRPGTSGAYEQYF. The DNA sequence is as follows: TGTGCCAGCAGACCCGGGACTAGCGGGGCCTACGAGCAGTACTTC.